This TCR beta chain was found in a study of T cells in localized non-small cell lung cancer. Study observations and caveats: It was uninvolved adjacent lung that showed the highest T cell clonality, exceeding tumor. Owing to sequencing of a solitary tumor region, heterogeneity cannot be discounted. Appearance in adjacent lung was seen for a median 57 of the top 100 tumor clones.

The CDR3 is 15 amino acids. Looked up from germline, CDR1 is MNHEY and CDR2 is SVGAGI. V was trimmed by 0 bases and J by 0 bases, leaving 7 bases between them. Repertoires were generated with immunoSEQ multiplex PCR, while TCRdb's copy carries only in-frame clones and drops some. The sample has approximately 21,000 clones, around nine tenths seen once; the top ten hold about an eighth. On this clone: What it binds is unknown. Other DNA sequences in the same sample also yield this CDR3.

The sequence was collected from a male donor older than 55 with stage I lung adenocarcinoma. V usage is TRBV6-5 and J usage is TRBJ2-3; D is ambiguous. The sequencing used peripheral blood, collected before any cancer treatment. CDR3 in amino acids: CASSYSTPSTDTQYF. The CDR3 bases are TGTGCCAGCAGTTACTCAACCCCCAGCACAGATACGCAGTATTTT.